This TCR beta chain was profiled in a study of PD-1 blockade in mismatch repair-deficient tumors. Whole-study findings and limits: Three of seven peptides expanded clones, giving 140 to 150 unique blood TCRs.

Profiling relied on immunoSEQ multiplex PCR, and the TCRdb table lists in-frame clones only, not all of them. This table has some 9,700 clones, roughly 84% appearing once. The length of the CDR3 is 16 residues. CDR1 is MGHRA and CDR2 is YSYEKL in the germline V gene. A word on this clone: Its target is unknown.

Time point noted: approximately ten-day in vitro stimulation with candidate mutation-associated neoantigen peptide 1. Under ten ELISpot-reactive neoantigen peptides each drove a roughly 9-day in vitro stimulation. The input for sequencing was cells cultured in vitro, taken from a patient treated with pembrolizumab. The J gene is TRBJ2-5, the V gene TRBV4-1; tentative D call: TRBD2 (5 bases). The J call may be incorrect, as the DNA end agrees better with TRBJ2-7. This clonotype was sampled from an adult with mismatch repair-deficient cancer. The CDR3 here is CASSHALGRVPYEQYF. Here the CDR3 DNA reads TGCGCCAGCAGCCATGCCCTAGGGCGGGTTCCCTACGAGCAGTACTTC.